The next 2 T cell receptor beta chains were all read from a single sample in a study of neoadjuvant nivolumab and ipilimumab in lung cancer. TCRdb's table, derived via immunoSEQ multiplex PCR, lists solely in-frame clones and lacks some. The table shows 13,000 or so clones, with approximately 94% occurring only once. The sequences come from peripheral blood, collected after neoadjuvant nivolumab, alone or with ipilimumab, at or shortly before surgery. The receptors here all came from an adult with non-small cell lung cancer.

The rearrangement uses TRBV7-2 and TRBJ2-7, with no clear D. The CDR3 covers 15 residues. Germline V gene data show CDR1 as SGHTA and CDR2 as FQGNSA. The germline V and J ends were trimmed by 1 base and 1 base, with 11 bases remaining between them. CDR3 sequence (DNA): TGTGCCAGCAGCTTAGGTCCGGAAATATCCTACGAGCAGTACTTC. Translated: CASSLGPEISYEQYF.

The J gene is TRBJ2-7, the V gene TRBV18; 7 positions match TRBD1. Germline CDR1 KGHSH, CDR2 LQKENI. V shed 3 bases and J 6 bases; nucleotides not matched to a gene: 8. This CDR3 spans 14 amino acids. CDR3 coding DNA: TGTGCCAGCTCACCCGACAGGGTTAGGTTCGAGCAGTACTTC. This translates into CASSPDRVRFEQYF.